Listed below are T cell receptor beta chains from one sample, sequenced in a study of vaccination effects on CD4 cells after COVID-19. Using immunoSEQ multiplex PCR, the repertoire was profiled, and TCRdb retains in-frame clones only, with some absent. Among some 40,000 clones listed, about four fifths were seen once. These receptors have no known antigen. Material: CD4+ T cells from PBMCs cultured without peptide, obtained before COVID-19 vaccination. All receptors derive from a human donor who received a COVID-19 vaccine. Each CDR3 is given without its conserved first and last residue.

j_call cdr3_length v_call cdr3_aa
TRBJ1-1 15 TRBV19 ASSIWGIRGESTEAF
TRBJ2-5 13 TRBV24-1 ATSDSGQGQETQY
TRBJ1-1 14 TRBV7-9 ASSLGRRGLDTEAF
TRBJ2-5 11 TRBV12-3/TRBV12-4 ASSFRRQETQY
TRBJ2-5 9 TRBV12-3/TRBV12-4 ASSYRGTQY
TRBJ1-6 13 TRBV6-2/TRBV6-3 ASSYGGRNNSPLH
TRBJ1-3 11 TRBV6-5 ASSYSSGNTIY
TRBJ1-6 11 TRBV4-1 ASRTQTNSPLH
TRBJ1-1 12 TRBV3-1/TRBV3-2 ASSQDLKGTEAF
TRBJ2-1 12 TRBV13 ASSLGTTVNEQF
TRBJ2-5 15 TRBV28 ASTTIQPGQGARDQY
TRBJ2-2 14 TRBV19 ASSISAGGPTGELF
TRBJ1-1 13 TRBV15 ATSRVAGFNTEAF
TRBJ2-1 11 TRBV6-6 ASSFQTTNEQF
TRBJ2-4 10 TRBV2 ASSSGSDIQY
TRBJ1-2 11 TRBV2 ASSDLQGGGYT
TRBJ2-2 12 TRBV4-1 AARGGVLTGELF
TRBJ2-1 14 TRBV5-1 ASSLGGGASYNEQF
TRBJ1-5 13 TRBV7-2 ASSFDGQSNQPQH
TRBJ2-3 16 TRBV24-1 ATSDNLGEGAQVDTQY
TRBJ1-4 12 TRBV5-6 ASSLEGRGEKLF
TRBJ2-3 11 TRBV15 ATSTRQEDTQY
TRBJ1-4 13 TRBV7-8 ASSYTGGVNEKLF
TRBJ2-5 12 TRBV18 ASSPATGGETQY
TRBJ1-4 14 TRBV27 ASSWTGPATNEKLF
TRBJ2-2 12 TRBV5-1 ASRSGGASGELF
TRBJ1-1 12 TRBV24-1 ATRDRDRNTEAF
TRBJ1-1 9 TRBV12-3/TRBV12-4 ASSLFAEAF
TRBJ2-1 14 TRBV7-2 ASSFLAGGSLYEQF
TRBJ2-5 13 TRBV7-2 ASSLMGQPQETQY
TRBJ2-5 10 TRBV25-1 ASSSSQETQY
TRBJ2-5 10 TRBV5-1 ASSSYQETQY
TRBJ1-3 12 TRBV15 ATSRGGPGNTIY
TRBJ1-2 15 TRBV27 ASSSNFRTGGSYGYT
TRBJ2-3 12 TRBV7-8 ASSFSGITDTQY
TRBJ1-1 12 TRBV7-2 ASSSQGEGTEAF
TRBJ2-5 10 TRBV3-1/TRBV3-2 ASSQLGETQY
TRBJ1-6 12 TRBV5-1 ASSLAQALAPLH
TRBJ2-1 14 TRBV14 ASSHLPGQVGNEQF
TRBJ1-2 10 TRBV29-1 SVVTGNYGYT
TRBJ1-2 12 TRBV5-1 ASSLAGAGYGYT